This T cell receptor beta chain was documented in a study of OX40 agonist ivuxolimab in advanced cancers. Across the whole study: Every 2 weeks, patients got intravenous ivuxolimab at one of six dose levels (0.01-10 mg/kg).

The assay was immunoSEQ multiplex PCR, and TCRdb's table has in-frame clones only and misses some. The data hold around 70,000 clones, with roughly 80% observed a single time. Study-wide results and caveats: More expanded clones were seen, on average, in CD8+ T cells than in CD4+. Normalized T-cell clonal expansion was also low in some nonresponders.

Germline loops: CDR1 LNHDA, CDR2 SQIVND (reference sequence). The CDR3 runs to 19 residues. The J segment lost 0 bases and the V segment lost 3 bases, leaving 7 bases of the junction unmatched. As concerns this clone: The antigen is unknown.

This TCR was recovered from an adult with an advanced solid tumor such as melanoma, head and neck, liver or kidney cancer. V is TRBV19 and J is TRBJ2-2; the match to TRBD2 covers 13 bases. The specimen was CD4+ or CD8+ T cells sorted from blood, collected in a trial of the OX40 agonist ivuxolimab. CDR3 sequence: CASSIRGLAGASNTGELFF. The CDR3, as DNA: TGTGCCAGTAGTATTAGAGGACTAGCGGGGGCGTCGAACACCGGGGAGCTGTTTTTT.